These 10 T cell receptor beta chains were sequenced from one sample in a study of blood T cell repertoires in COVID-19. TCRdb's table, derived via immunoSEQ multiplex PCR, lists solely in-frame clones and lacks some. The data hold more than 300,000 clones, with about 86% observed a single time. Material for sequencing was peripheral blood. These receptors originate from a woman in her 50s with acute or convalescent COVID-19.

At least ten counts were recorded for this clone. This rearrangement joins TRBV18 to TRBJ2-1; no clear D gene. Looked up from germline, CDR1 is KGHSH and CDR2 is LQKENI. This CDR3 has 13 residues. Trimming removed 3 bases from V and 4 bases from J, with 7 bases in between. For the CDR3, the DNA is TGTGCCAGCTCACCGGCACAGTACAATGAGCAGTTCTTC. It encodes CASSPAQYNEQFF.

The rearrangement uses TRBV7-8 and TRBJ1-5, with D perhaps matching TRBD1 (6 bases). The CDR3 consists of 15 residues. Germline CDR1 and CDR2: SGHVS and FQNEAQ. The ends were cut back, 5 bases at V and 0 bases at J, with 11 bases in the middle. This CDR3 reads CASSPGVPSNQPQHF. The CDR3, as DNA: TGTGCCAGCAGCCCAGGGGTTCCTAGCAATCAGCCCCAGCATTTT.

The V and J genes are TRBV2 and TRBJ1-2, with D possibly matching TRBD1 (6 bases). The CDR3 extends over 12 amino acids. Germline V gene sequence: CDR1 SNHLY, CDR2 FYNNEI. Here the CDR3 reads CAGSGESYGYTF. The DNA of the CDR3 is TGTGCGGGTTCAGGGGAATCCTATGGCTACACCTTC. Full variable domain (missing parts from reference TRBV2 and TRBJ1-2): EPEVTQTPSHQVTQMGQEVILRCVPISNHLYFYWYRQILGQKVEFLVSFYNNEISEKSEIFDDQFSVERPDGSNFTLKIRSTKLEDSAMYFCAGSGESYGYTFGSGTRLTVV.

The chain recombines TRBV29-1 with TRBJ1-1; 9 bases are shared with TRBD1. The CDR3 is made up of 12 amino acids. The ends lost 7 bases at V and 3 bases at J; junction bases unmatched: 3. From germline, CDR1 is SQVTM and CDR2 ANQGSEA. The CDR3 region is CSGRQGDTEAFF. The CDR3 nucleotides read TGCAGCGGACGACAGGGGGACACTGAAGCTTTCTTT.

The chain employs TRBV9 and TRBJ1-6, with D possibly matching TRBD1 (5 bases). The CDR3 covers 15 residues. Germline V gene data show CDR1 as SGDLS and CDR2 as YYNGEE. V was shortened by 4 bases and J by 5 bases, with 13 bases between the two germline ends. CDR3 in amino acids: CASSLGTADNSPLHF. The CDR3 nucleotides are TGTGCCAGCAGCCTCGGGACTGCGGATAATTCACCCCTCCACTTT.

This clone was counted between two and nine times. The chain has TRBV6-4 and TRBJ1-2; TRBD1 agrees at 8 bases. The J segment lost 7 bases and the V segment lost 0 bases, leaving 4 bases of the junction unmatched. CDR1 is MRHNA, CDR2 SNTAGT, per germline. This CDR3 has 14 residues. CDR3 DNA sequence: TGTGCCAGCAGTGACTCCGGACAGGGCCGTGGCTACACCTTC. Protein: CASSDSGQGRGYTF.

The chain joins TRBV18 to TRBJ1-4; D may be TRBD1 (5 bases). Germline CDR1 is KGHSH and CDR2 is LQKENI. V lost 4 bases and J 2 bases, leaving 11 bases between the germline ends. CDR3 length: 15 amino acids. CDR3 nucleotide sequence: TGTGCCAGCTCACTCCCGACAGAGACTAATGAAAAACTGTTTTTT. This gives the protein CASSLPTETNEKLFF.

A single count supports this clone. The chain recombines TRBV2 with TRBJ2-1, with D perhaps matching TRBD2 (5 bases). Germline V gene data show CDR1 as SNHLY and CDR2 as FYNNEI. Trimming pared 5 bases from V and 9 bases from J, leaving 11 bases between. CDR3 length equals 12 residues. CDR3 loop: CASSPEGFEQFF. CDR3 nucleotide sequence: TGTGCCAGCAGTCCAGAGGGTTTTGAGCAGTTCTTC. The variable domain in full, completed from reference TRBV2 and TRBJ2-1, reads EPEVTQTPSHQVTQMGQEVILRCVPISNHLYFYWYRQILGQKVEFLVSFYNNEISEKSEIFDDQFSVERPDGSNFTLKIRSTKLEDSAMYFCASSPEGFEQFFGPGTRLTVL.

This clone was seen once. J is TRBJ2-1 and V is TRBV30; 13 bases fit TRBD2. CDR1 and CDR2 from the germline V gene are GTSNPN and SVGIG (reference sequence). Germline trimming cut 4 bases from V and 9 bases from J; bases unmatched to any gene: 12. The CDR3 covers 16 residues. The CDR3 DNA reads TGTGCCTGGACCCTGCCCCGGACTAGCGGGAGCGGTGAGCAGTTCTTC. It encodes CAWTLPRTSGSGEQFF.

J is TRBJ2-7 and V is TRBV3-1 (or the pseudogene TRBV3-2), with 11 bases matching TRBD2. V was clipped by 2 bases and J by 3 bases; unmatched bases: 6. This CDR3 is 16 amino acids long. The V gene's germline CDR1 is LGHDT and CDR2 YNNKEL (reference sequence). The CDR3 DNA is TGTGCCAGCAGCCAACCCACTAGCGGGAGCATCTACGAGCAGTACTTC. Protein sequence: CASSQPTSGSIYEQYF.